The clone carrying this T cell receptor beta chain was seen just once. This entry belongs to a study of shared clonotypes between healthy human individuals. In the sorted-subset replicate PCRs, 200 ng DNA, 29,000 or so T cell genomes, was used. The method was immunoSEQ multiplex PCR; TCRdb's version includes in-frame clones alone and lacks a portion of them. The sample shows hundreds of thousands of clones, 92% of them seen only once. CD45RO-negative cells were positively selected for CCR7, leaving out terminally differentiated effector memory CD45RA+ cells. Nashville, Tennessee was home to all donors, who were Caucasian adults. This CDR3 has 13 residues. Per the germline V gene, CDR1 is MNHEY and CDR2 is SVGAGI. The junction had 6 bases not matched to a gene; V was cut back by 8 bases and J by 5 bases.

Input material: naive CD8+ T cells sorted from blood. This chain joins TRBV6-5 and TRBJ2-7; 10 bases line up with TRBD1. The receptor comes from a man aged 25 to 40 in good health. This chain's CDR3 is CASGQGDFHEQYF. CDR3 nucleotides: TGTGCCAGCGGACAGGGGGACTTCCACGAGCAGTACTTC.